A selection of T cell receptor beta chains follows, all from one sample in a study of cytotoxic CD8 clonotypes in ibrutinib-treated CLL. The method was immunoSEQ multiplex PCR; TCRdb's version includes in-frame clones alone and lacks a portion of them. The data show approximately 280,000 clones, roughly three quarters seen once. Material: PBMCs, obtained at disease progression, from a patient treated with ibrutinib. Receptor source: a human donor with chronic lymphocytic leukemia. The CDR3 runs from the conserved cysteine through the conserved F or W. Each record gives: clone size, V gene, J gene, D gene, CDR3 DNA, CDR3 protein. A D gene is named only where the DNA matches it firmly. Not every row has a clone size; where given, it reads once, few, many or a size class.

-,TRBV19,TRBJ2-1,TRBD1,TGTGCCAGTAGTATCCCGGGACAGCACAATGAGCAGTTCTTC,CASSIPGQHNEQFF
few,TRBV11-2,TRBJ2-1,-,TGTGCCAGCAGCTTAGCAGGGTACAATGAGCAGTTCTTC,CASSLAGYNEQFF
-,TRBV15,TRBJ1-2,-,TGTGCCACCAGCAGAAAGTTGCCGGGCCCAAGTGGCTACACCTTC,CATSRKLPGPSGYTF
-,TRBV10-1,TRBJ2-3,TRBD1,TGCGCCAGCAGAAGACAGGGTAGGGTCACAGATACGCAGTATTTT,CASRRQGRVTDTQYF
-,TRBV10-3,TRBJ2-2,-,TGTGCCATCAGTGAGAAGCGGACCGGGGAGCTGTTTTTT,CAISEKRTGELFF
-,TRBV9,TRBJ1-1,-,TGTGCCAGCAGCAACCACGGGGCAGGTGTAAACACTGAAGCTTTCTTT,CASSNHGAGVNTEAFF
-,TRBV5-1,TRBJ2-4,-,TGCGCCAGCAGCGCCGACCGGTGGGCCATTCAGTACTTC,CASSADRWAIQYF
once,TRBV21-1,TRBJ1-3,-,TGTGCCAGCAGCAAGGGCGTCTTGAACTCTGGAAACACCATATATTTT,CASSKGVLNSGNTIYF
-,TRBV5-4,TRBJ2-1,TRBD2,TGTGCCAGCAGCTTGGTTCGCGGGAGTATAGATGAGCAGTTCTTC,CASSLVRGSIDEQFF
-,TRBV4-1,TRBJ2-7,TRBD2,TGCGCCAGCAGCCCTAGCGGGAGTCACGAGCAGTACTTC,CASSPSGSHEQYF
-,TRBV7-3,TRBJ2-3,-,TGTGCCAGCAGCCCAACCCTTGGGTCTCCCCCAGATACGCAGTATTTT,CASSPTLGSPPDTQYF
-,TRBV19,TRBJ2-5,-,TGTGCCAGTAGTGGGGCGGGAGAGACCCAGTACTTC,CASSGAGETQYF
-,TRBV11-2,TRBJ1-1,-,TGTGCCAGCAGCTTCCGTAAGGTTACTGAAGCTTTCTTT,CASSFRKVTEAFF
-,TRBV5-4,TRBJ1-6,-,TGTGCCAGCAGCTCGGGACCCTCGAGCTCCTATAATTCACCCCTCCACTTT,CASSSGPSSSYNSPLHF
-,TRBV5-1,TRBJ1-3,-,TGCGCCAGCAGCTTGGGGTTTTCTGGAAACACCATATATTTT,CASSLGFSGNTIYF
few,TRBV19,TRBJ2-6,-,TGTGCCAGTAAGTGGAGGGGAGGCAACGTCCTGACTTTC,CASKWRGGNVLTF
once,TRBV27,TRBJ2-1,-,TGTGCCAGCAGTTCTCGGGACAATGAGCAGTTCTTC,CASSSRDNEQFF
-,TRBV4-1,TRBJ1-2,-,TGCGCCAGCAGCCAAGCCCATTGGGGGCTGAGTGGCTACACCTTC,CASSQAHWGLSGYTF
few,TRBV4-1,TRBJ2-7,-,TGCGCCAGCAGCCAAGGTTCCGGGACAATCTACGAGCAGTACTTC,CASSQGSGTIYEQYF
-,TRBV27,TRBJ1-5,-,TGTGCCAGGAGAGGGGGGCGCACCCCGCCCCCATATAGCAATCAGCCCCAGCATTTT,CARRGGRTPPPYSNQPQHF
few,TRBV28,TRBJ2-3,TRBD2,TGTGCCAGCAGGTTACCGGGACTAGTTTCTGATACGCAGTATTTT,CASRLPGLVSDTQYF
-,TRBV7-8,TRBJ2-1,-,TGTGCCAGCAGCCCTGGGCTGAGACAGACACCCAACTCCTACAATGAGCAGTTCTTC,CASSPGLRQTPNSYNEQFF
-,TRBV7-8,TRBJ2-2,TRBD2,TGTGCCAGCAGCTTACGTCTGCGGGGGGGCACCGGGGAGCTGTTTTTT,CASSLRLRGGTGELFF
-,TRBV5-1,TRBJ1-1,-,TGCGCCAGCAGCTTGGTGAGAATGAACACTGAAGCTTTCTTT,CASSLVRMNTEAFF